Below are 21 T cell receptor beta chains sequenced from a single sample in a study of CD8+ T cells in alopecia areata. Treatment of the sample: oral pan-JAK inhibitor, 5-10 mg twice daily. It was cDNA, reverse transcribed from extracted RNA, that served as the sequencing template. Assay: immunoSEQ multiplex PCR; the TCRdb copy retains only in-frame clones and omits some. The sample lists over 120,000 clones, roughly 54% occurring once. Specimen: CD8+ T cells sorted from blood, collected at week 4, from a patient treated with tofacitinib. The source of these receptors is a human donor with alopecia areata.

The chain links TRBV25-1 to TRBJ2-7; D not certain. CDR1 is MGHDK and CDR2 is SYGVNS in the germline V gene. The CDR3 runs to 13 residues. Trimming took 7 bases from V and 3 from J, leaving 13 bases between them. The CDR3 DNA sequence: TGTGCCAGCAAAACTGCTGACGGCTACGAGCAGTACTTC. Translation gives CASKTADGYEQYF.

This CDR3 reads CSVGQSNTGELFF. In DNA, the CDR3 is TGCAGCGTTGGGCAGTCGAACACCGGGGAGCTGTTTTTT. The chain joins TRBV29-1 to TRBJ2-2; no reliable D call. Germline V CDR1 and CDR2: SQVTM, ANQGSEA. This CDR3 contains 13 residues. The germline V and J ends were trimmed by 4 bases and 0 bases, with 6 bases remaining between them.

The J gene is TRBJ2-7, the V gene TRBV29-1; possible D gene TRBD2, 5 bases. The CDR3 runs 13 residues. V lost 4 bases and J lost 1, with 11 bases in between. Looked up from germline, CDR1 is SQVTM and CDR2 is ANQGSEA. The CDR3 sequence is CSVGGGESYEQYF. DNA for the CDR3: TGCAGCGTTGGAGGAGGAGAGTCCTACGAGCAGTACTTC.

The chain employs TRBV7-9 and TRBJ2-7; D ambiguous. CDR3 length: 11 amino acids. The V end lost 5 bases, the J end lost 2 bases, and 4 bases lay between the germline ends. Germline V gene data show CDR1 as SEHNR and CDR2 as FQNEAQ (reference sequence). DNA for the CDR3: TGTGCCAGCAGCCGAGCCTACGAGCAGTACTTC. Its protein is CASSRAYEQYF. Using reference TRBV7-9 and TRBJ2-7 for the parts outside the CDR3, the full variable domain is DTGVSQNPRHKITKRGQNVTFRCDPISEHNRLYWYRQTLGQGPEFLTYFQNEAQLEKSRLLSDRFSAERPKGSFSTLEIQRTEQGDSAMYLCASSRAYEQYFGPGTRLTVT.

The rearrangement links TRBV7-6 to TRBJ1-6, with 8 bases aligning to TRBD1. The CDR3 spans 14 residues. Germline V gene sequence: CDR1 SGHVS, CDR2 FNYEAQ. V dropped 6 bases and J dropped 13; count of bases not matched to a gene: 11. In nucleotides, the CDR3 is TGTGCCAGCAGACCCGGGACAGGTCTTCTTCCCCTCCACTTT. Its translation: CASRPGTGLLPLHF.

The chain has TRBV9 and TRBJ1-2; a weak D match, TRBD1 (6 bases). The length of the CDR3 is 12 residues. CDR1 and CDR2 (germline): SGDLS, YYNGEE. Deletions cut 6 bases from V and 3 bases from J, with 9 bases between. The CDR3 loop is CASIGGDYGYTF. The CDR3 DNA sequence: TGTGCCAGCATTGGGGGCGACTATGGCTACACCTTC.

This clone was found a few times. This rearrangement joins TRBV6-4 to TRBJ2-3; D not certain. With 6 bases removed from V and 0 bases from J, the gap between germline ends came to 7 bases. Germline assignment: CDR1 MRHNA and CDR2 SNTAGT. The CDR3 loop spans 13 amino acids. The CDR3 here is CASSQTSTDTQYF. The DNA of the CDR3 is TGTGCCAGCAGCCAGACTAGCACAGATACGCAGTATTTT.

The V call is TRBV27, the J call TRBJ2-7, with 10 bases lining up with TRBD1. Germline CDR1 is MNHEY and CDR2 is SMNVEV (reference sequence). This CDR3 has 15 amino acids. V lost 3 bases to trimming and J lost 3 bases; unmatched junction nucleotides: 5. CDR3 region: CASSFGQGGNYEQYF. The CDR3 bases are TGTGCCAGCAGTTTCGGACAGGGGGGGAACTACGAGCAGTACTTC.

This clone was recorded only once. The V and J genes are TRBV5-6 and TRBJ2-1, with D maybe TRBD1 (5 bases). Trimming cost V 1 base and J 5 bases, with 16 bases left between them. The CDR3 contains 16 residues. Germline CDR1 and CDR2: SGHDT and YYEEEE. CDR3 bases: TGTGCCAGCAGCTTGTGGGTTTTGACAGACCACAATGAGCAGTTCTTC. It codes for CASSLWVLTDHNEQFF.

CDR3 in amino acids: CASSIHRTSGRGTDTQYF. DNA for the CDR3: TGTGCCAGCAGTATTCACCGGACTAGCGGGCGAGGGACAGATACGCAGTATTTT. This rearrangement joins TRBV7-9 to TRBJ2-3; 11 positions agree with TRBD2. Germline V gene lookup returns CDR1 SEHNR and CDR2 FQNEAQ (reference sequence). J lost 3 bases, V lost 6 bases, and 14 bases had no gene match. The CDR3 runs to 18 residues.

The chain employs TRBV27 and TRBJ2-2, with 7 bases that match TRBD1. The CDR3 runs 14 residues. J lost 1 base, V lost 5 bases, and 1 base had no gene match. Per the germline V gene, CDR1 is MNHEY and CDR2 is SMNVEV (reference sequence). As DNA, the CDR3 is TGTGCCAGCAGTCGGACAGGGAACACCGGGGAGCTGTTTTTT. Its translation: CASSRTGNTGELFF.

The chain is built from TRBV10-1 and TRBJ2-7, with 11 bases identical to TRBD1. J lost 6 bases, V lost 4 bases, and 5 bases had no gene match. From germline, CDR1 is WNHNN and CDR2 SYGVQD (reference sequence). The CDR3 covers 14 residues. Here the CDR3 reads CASSVTGTGGEQYF. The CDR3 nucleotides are TGCGCCAGCAGTGTGACCGGGACAGGGGGCGAGCAGTACTTC.

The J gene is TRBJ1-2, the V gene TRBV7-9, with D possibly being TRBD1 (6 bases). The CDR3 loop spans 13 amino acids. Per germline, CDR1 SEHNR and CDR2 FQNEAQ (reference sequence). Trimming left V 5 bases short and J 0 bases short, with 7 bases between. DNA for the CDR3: TGTGCCAGCAGCGGGGGCGCTAACTATGGCTACACCTTC. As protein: CASSGGANYGYTF. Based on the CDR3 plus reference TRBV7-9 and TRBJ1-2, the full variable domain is DTGVSQNPRHKITKRGQNVTFRCDPISEHNRLYWYRQTLGQGPEFLTYFQNEAQLEKSRLLSDRFSAERPKGSFSTLEIQRTEQGDSAMYLCASSGGANYGYTFGSGTRLTVV.

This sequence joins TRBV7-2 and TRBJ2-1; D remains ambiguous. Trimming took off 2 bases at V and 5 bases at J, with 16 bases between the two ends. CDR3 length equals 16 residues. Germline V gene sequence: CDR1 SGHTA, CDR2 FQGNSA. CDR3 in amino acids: CASSLFGSGSNNEQFF. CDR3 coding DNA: TGTGCCAGCAGCTTATTCGGCTCTGGATCTAACAATGAGCAGTTCTTC.

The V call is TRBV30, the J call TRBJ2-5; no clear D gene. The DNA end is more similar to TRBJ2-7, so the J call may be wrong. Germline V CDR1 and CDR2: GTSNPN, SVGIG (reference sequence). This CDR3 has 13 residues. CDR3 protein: CAWRVEATYEQYF. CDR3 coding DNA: TGTGCCTGGAGAGTAGAGGCAACCTACGAGCAGTACTTC.

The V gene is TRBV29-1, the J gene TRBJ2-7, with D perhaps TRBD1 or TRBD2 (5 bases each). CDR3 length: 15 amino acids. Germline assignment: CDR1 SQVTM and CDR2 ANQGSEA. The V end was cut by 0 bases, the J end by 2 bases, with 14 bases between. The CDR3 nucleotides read TGCAGCGTTGAAGATTCCTTGCTGGGACCCTACGAGCAGTACTTC. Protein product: CSVEDSLLGPYEQYF.

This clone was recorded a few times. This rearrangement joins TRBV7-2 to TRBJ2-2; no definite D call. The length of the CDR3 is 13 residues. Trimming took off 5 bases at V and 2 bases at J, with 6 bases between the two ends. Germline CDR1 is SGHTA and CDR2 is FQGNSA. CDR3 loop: CASSPDNTGELFF. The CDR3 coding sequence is TGTGCCAGCAGCCCCGACAACACCGGGGAGCTGTTTTTT.

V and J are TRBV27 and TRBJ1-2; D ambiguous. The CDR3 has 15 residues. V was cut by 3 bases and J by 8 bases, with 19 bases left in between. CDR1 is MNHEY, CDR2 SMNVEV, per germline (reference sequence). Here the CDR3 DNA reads TGTGCCAGCAGTTTGAGGGCCCAGGACCCGCGGGGCTACACCTTC. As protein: CASSLRAQDPRGYTF.

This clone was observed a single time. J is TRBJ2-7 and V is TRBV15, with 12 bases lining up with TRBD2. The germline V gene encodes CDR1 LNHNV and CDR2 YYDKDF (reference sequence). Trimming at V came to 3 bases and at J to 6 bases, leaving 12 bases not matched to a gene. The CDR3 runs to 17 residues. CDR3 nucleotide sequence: TGTGCCACCAGCAGGGGGGATCTCGGACTAGCGGGATTCGAGCAGTACTTC. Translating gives CATSRGDLGLAGFEQYF. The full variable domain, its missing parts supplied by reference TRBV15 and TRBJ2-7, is DAMVIQNPRYQVTQFGKPVTLSCSQTLNHNVMYWYQQKSSQAPKLLFHYYDKDFNNEADTPDNFQSRRPNTSFCFLDIRSPGLGDTAMYLCATSRGDLGLAGFEQYFGPGTRLTVT.

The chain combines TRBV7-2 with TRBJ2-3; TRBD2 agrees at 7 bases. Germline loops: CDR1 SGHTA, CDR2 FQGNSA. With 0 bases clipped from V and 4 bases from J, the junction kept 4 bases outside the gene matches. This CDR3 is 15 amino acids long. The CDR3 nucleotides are TGTGCCAGCAGCTTAGCTGGGGGGGAGGCAGATACGCAGTATTTT. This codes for CASSLAGGEADTQYF.

This CDR3 reads CATSEVYTEAFF. Here the CDR3 DNA reads TGTGCCACCTCTGAGGTTTACACTGAAGCTTTCTTT. J is TRBJ1-1 and V is TRBV15; D gene unclear. V was shortened by 8 bases and J by 3 bases, with 10 bases between the two germline ends. CDR1 and CDR2 (germline): LNHNV, YYDKDF (reference sequence). This CDR3 comprises 12 residues.